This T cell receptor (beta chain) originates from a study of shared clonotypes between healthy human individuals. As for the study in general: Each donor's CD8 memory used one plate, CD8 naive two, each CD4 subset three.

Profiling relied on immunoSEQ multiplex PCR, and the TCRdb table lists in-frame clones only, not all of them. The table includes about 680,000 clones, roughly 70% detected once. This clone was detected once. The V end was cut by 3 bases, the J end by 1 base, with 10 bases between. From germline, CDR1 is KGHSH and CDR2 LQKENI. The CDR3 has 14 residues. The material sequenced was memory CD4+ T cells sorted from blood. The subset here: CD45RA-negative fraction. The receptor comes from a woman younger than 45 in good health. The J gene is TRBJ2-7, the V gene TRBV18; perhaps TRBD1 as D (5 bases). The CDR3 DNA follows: TGTGCCAGCTCACCGGTAGGGGAATCCTACGAGCAGTACTTC. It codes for CASSPVGESYEQYF. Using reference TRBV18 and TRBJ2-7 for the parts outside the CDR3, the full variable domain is NAGVMQNPRHLVRRRGQEARLRCSPMKGHSHVYWYRQLPEEGLKFMVYLQKENIIDESGMPKERFSAEFPKEGPSILRIQQVVRGDSAAYFCASSPVGESYEQYFGPGTRLTVT.